What follows are 17 T cell receptor beta chains derived from one specimen sequenced in a study of T cell repertoires in cytomegalovirus infection. TCRdb fed the reads into MiXCR, producing one record per CDR3 protein. The sample records under 300,000 distinct CDR3 sequences, 22% being singletons. Their antigens are not known. The sample in question was cultured PBMCs, obtained from culture after CMV antigen stimulation. The source is a human donor in good health (CMV status not recorded). Some clones in this sample may be carry-over from other donors' samples.

This clonotype was seen only a few times. The chain is built from TRBV7-4 and TRBJ2-6, with D tentatively TRBD1 (6 bases). The CDR3 sequence is 19 residues long. The V end lost 0 bases, the J end lost 1 base, and 16 bases lay between the germline ends. In germline, CDR1 is SGHVT, CDR2 SQSDAQ. The CDR3: CASSLANRDKESGANVLTF. The CDR3 bases are TGTGCCAGCAGCTTAGCCAACCGGGACAAGGAGTCTGGGGCCAACGTCCTGACTTTC.

This clonotype came up a few times. The CDR3 region is CASSLAGVGTDTQYF. CDR3 sequence (DNA): TGCGCCAGCAGCCTTGCGGGAGTCGGAACAGATACGCAGTATTTT. This chain links TRBV5-1 with TRBJ2-3, with 7 bases matching TRBD2. V lost 4 bases, J lost 3 bases, and 8 bases stayed unmatched. The CDR3 runs to 15 residues. Germline CDR1 and CDR2: SGHRS and YFSETQ.

Worth noting for this clonotype: The junction shows a germline mismatch at one end, possibly a read error. This chain joins TRBV6-2 or TRBV6-3 and TRBJ2-1, with D unresolved. In germline, CDR1 is MNHEY, CDR2 SVGEGT. The CDR3 spans 9 residues. The CDR3 protein is CASGYEQFF. Here the CDR3 DNA reads TGTGCCAGCGGTTATGAGCAGTTCTTC.

V is TRBV7-8 and J is TRBJ1-1; possibly TRBD1 for D (5 bases). The CDR3 consists of 14 residues. V lost 6 bases, J lost 1 base, and 12 bases lay in between. The germline V gene has CDR1 SGHVS and CDR2 FQNEAQ. The CDR3 coding sequence is TGTGCCAGCAGTCACCCGACAGAGAACACTGAAGCTTTCTTT. Translated, it gives CASSHPTENTEAFF.

The rearrangement uses TRBV15 and TRBJ2-1, with 11 bases aligning to TRBD2. V shed 6 bases, J shed 12 bases, and the junction held 7 bases outside the gene matches. CDR3 length: 13 amino acids. CDR1 and CDR2 from the germline V gene are LNHNV and YYDKDF (reference sequence). CDR3 in DNA: TGTGCCACCAGGAGACTAGCGGGGTTTGTGCAGTTCTTC. Residues: CATRRLAGFVQFF.

This chain connects TRBV11-2 to TRBJ2-5; D may be TRBD1 (6 bases). V dropped 5 bases and J dropped 4 bases, with 20 bases sitting between them. This CDR3 comprises 16 residues. Per the germline V gene, CDR1 is SGHAT and CDR2 is FQNNGV. The CDR3 reads CASSAIVGQQGETQYF. As DNA, the CDR3 is TGTGCCAGCAGCGCCATTGTGGGACAACAAGGAGAGACCCAGTACTTC.

Concerning this clonotype itself: This clone may be a read error of a much larger clone one base away. The V call is TRBV7-6, the J call TRBJ1-1; 7 bases line up with TRBD1. The CDR3 spans 15 residues. Germline V lookup: CDR1 SGHVS, CDR2 FNYEAQ. Written as DNA, the CDR3 is TGTGCCAACAGCTTAGTACAGGGGTTAGGGACTGAAGCTTTCTTT. Its translation: CANSLVQGLGTEAFF.

This clonotype was seen at least ten times. This rearrangement joins TRBV19 to TRBJ2-5, with a possible D match to TRBD2 (5 bases). Germline V gene sequence: CDR1 LNHDA, CDR2 SQIVND (reference sequence). The CDR3 consists of 12 residues. Between the trimmed V and J ends, which lost 11 bases and 4 bases, there was a span of 14 bases. The CDR3 DNA is TGTGCCTCCCGGGCCCGGGGAGAGACCCAGTACTTC. It codes for CASRARGETQYF. Using reference TRBV19 and TRBJ2-5 for the parts outside the CDR3, the full variable domain is DGGITQSPKYLFRKEGQNVTLSCEQNLNHDAMYWYRQDPGQGLRLIYYSQIVNDFQKGDIAEGYSVSREKKESFPLTVTSAQKNPTAFYLCASRARGETQYFGPGTRLLVL.

V usage is TRBV6-6 and J usage is TRBJ2-1; 9 bases line up with TRBD2. The CDR3 is 15 residues long. Losses at the gene ends were 0 bases for V and 8 bases for J; bases not matched to a gene: 5. The germline gives CDR1 MNHNY, CDR2 SVGAGI (reference sequence). This CDR3 reads CASSYSPAGGDEQFF. The CDR3 nucleotides read TGTGCCAGCAGTTACTCTCCGGCGGGAGGGGATGAGCAGTTCTTC.

This clonotype was detected many times. The rearrangement uses TRBV7-9 and TRBJ2-5; a possible D gene is TRBD2 (5 bases). The germline V gene has CDR1 SEHNR and CDR2 FQNEAQ (reference sequence). This CDR3 has 14 amino acids. Trimming took off 1 base at V and 5 bases at J, with 11 bases between the two ends. As DNA, the CDR3 is TGTGCCAGCAGCTTAGGTTCTAGCTCCGAGACCCAGTACTTC. Protein sequence: CASSLGSSSETQYF.

The chain employs TRBV2 and TRBJ2-5, with D perhaps matching TRBD1 (6 bases). Germline CDR1 SNHLY, CDR2 FYNNEI. The CDR3 runs to 14 residues. Trimming cost V 9 bases and J 0 bases, with 14 bases left between them. This CDR3 reads CASLDSPYQETQYF. In DNA form, the CDR3 reads TGTGCCAGTCTGGACAGCCCGTACCAAGAGACCCAGTACTTC.

This clonotype was detected many times. The chain combines TRBV7-9 with TRBJ1-1, with unresolved D. This CDR3 spans 15 amino acids. The V end lost 4 bases, the J end lost 0 bases, and 12 bases lay between the germline ends. Looked up from germline, CDR1 is SEHNR and CDR2 is FQNEAQ (reference sequence). The CDR3 DNA sequence: TGTGCCAGCAGCTCACCGACACCGATGAACACTGAAGCTTTCTTT. This gives the protein CASSSPTPMNTEAFF.

The CDR3 nucleotides are TGTGCCAGTAAAAACCAGGGTCAAGAGACCCAGTACTTC. It encodes CASKNQGQETQYF. This chain joins TRBV19 and TRBJ2-5, with D perhaps TRBD1 (5 bases). The CDR3 is 13 residues long. V lost 7 bases to trimming and J lost 2 bases, with 11 bases between them. In germline, CDR1 is LNHDA, CDR2 SQIVND (reference sequence). Filled out from reference TRBV19 and TRBJ2-5, the complete variable domain reads DGGITQSPKYLFRKEGQNVTLSCEQNLNHDAMYWYRQDPGQGLRLIYYSQIVNDFQKGDIAEGYSVSREKKESFPLTVTSAQKNPTAFYLCASKNQGQETQYFGPGTRLLVL.

This chain connects TRBV28 to TRBJ1-2, with D possibly being TRBD1 (5 bases). The CDR3 extends over 16 amino acids. Germline lookup yields CDR1 MDHEN and CDR2 SYDVKM. Trimming left V 5 bases short and J 5 bases short, with 21 bases between. As DNA, the CDR3 is TGTGCCAGCAGTCCCTCCGGGGCCCCGGAGGGGTATGGCTACACCTTC. Translated, it gives CASSPSGAPEGYGYTF.

This clonotype came up a few times. The chain has TRBV28 and TRBJ1-4; D possibly corresponds to TRBD1 (5 bases). The germline CDR1 and CDR2 sequences are MDHEN and SYDVKM. The CDR3 is made up of 19 amino acids. Trimming pared 6 bases from V and 0 bases from J, leaving 23 bases between. CDR3 in DNA: TGTGCCAGCAGCAACCCCTCGGGGGTGTATCTTCCAACTAATGAAAAACTGTTTTTT. It yields the protein CASSNPSGVYLPTNEKLFF.

The chain has TRBV2 and TRBJ2-1, with TRBD2 matching 11 bases. J was trimmed by 15 bases and V by 3 bases; bases with no gene match: 4. The CDR3 extends over 12 amino acids. Germline loops: CDR1 SNHLY, CDR2 FYNNEI. DNA for the CDR3: TGTGCCAGCAGTGACCTAGCGGGAGGTCTGTTCTTC. Its translation: CASSDLAGGLFF.

This clonotype was found a few times. The gene calls are TRBV7-6 and TRBJ2-1; D assignment may be TRBD1 or TRBD2 (5 bases each). The CDR3 is 15 residues long. The germline CDR1 and CDR2 sequences are SGHVS and FNYEAQ. The V gene lost 0 bases and the J gene lost 8 bases, with 14 bases spanning the gap. The CDR3 reads CASSLALGTGDEQFF. CDR3 coding DNA: TGTGCCAGCAGCTTAGCGTTAGGGACGGGCGATGAGCAGTTCTTC. Combining the CDR3 with reference TRBV7-6 and TRBJ2-1 gives the whole variable domain GAGVSQSPRYKVTKRGQDVALRCDPISGHVSLYWYRQALGQGPEFLTYFNYEAQQDKSGLPNDRFSAERPEGSISTLTIQRTEQRDSAMYRCASSLALGTGDEQFFGPGTRLTVL.